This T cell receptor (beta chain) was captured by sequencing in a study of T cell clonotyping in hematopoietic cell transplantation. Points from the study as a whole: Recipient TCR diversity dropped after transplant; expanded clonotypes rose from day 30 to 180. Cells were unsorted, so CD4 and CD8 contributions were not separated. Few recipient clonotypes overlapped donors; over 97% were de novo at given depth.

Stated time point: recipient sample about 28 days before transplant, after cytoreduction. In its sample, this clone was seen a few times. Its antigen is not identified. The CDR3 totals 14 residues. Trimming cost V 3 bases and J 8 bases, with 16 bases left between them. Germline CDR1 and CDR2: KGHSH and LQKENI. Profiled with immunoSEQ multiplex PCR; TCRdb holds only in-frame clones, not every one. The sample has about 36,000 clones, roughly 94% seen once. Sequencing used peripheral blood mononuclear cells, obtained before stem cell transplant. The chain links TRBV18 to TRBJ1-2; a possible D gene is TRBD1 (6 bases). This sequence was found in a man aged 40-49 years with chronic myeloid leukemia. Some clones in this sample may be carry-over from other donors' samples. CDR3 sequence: CASSPGTGIWGYTF. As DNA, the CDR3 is TGTGCCAGCTCACCGGGCACAGGGATTTGGGGCTACACCTTC.